This T cell receptor (beta chain) was obtained from a study of CD8 T cells in Susac syndrome. There are 12 residues in the CDR3. Looked up from germline, CDR1 is SEHNR and CDR2 is FQNEAQ (reference sequence). V lost 10 bases and J 1 base, leaving 10 bases between the germline ends. A quantity of about 0.5 to 1 ug RNA underwent reverse transcription using random hexamers. Amplification of TCR beta CDR3 spanned 54 Vbeta and 13 Jbeta via immunoSEQ multiplex PCR. TCRdb itself ran the immunoSEQ multiplex PCR reads through MiXCR, one entry per CDR3 protein. The data contain about 80,000 distinct CDR3 sequences, over 75% of them singletons. The multiple sclerosis control group comprised treatment-naive patients with stable or active relapsing-remitting disease. The authors negatively isolated CD8+ and CD4+ T cells and FACS-enriched TEMRA cells.

The chain links TRBV7-9 to TRBJ2-5, with D possibly TRBD2 on 5 matching bases. Material: CD8+ T cells from PBMCs. This sequence was found in a human donor with multiple sclerosis. The CDR3, as DNA: TGTGCCACTGAGGGCCTCCAAGAGACCCAGTACTTC. Residues: CATEGLQETQYF.